The 25 T cell receptor beta chains below all came from one sample that was sequenced in a study of T-cell reconstitution after alpha-beta-depleted transplantation in children. Preparation of the TCRbeta library used unique molecular identifiers. Via MiXCR, TCRdb re-called the PCR reads, giving one row per CDR3 protein. The table lists hundreds of thousands of distinct CDR3 sequences, about an eighth of them singletons. This sample comprised PBMCs, mostly from graft donor cells, obtained 360 days after TCRalphabeta/CD19-depleted stem cell transplant. These TCRs come from a male patient aged 10 to 17 who had a stem cell transplant for acute myeloid leukemia, so the T cells may come from the graft donor.

This clonotype was detected only a few times. The chain carries TRBV6-2 or TRBV6-3 and TRBJ2-3; 10 bases are shared with TRBD2. From germline, CDR1 is MNHEY and CDR2 SVGEGT. With 2 bases clipped from V and 2 bases from J, the junction kept 10 bases outside the gene matches. There are 18 residues in the CDR3. CDR3 sequence (DNA): TGTGCCAGCAGTTACCGGAGGGATAGCGGGAGGCTCACAGATACGCAGTATTTT. This translates into CASSYRRDSGRLTDTQYF.

The genes are TRBV20-1 and TRBJ2-7; D not certain. The germline V and J ends were trimmed by 3 bases and 6 bases, with 18 bases remaining between them. This CDR3 comprises 14 residues. Germline V gives CDR1 DFQATT, CDR2 SNEGSKA (reference sequence). The CDR3, as DNA: TGCAGTGCTAGCTCGACGGCAGGTCAATCCGAGCAGTACTTC. Encoded protein: CSASSTAGQSEQYF.

This clonotype has just a few counts. The chain carries TRBV12-3 or TRBV12-4 and TRBJ2-1; possible D gene TRBD2, 6 bases. V dropped 6 bases and J dropped 4 bases, with 19 bases sitting between them. This CDR3 contains 16 residues. As DNA, the CDR3 is TGTGCCAGCAGCCGGAATTTAGCGGAGGGATACAATGAGCAGTTCTTC. As protein: CASSRNLAEGYNEQFF.

This chain links TRBV7-3 with TRBJ2-2; D is unresolved. The germline V gene has CDR1 SGHTA and CDR2 FQGTGA. The V end was cut by 4 bases, the J end by 4 bases, with 13 bases between. The CDR3 runs 15 residues. The CDR3 sequence: CASSSQGSPTGELFF. The CDR3 bases are TGTGCCAGCAGCTCTCAAGGATCCCCCACCGGGGAGCTGTTTTTT.

This clonotype was recorded a few times. The chain links TRBV18 to TRBJ2-5; 7 bases agree with TRBD1. The CDR3 covers 14 residues. Germline V lookup: CDR1 KGHSH, CDR2 LQKENI. V was pared by 8 bases and J by 1 base, with 7 bases of the junction left unmatched. The CDR3 sequence is CASPPGQAQETQYF. The CDR3 DNA is TGTGCCAGCCCCCCAGGACAGGCCCAAGAGACCCAGTACTTC.

The chain recombines TRBV6-1 with TRBJ2-3; D may match TRBD1 or TRBD2 (5 bases each). Germline V gene lookup returns CDR1 MNHNS and CDR2 SASEGT. V dropped 6 bases and J dropped 1 base, with 14 bases sitting between them. CDR3 size: 15 residues. CDR3: CASSKNWDGTDTQYF. The CDR3 region has the DNA TGTGCCAGCAGCAAGAACTGGGACGGCACAGATACGCAGTATTTT.

A few counts support this clonotype. V is TRBV29-1 and J is TRBJ2-5; 13 bases agree with TRBD2. V lost 6 bases and J lost 4; bases outside the gene matches: 20. This CDR3 is built from 19 residues. Germline lookup yields CDR1 SQVTM and CDR2 ANQGSEA. The DNA of the CDR3 is TGCAGCGTCAGAAGGGTACTAGCGGGAGGGAATAATCCAAGAGAGACCCAGTACTTC. Translated: CSVRRVLAGGNNPRETQYF.

The V call is TRBV7-2, the J call TRBJ1-3; D uncertain. There are 14 residues in the CDR3. CDR1 is SGHTA and CDR2 is FQGNSA in the germline V gene. Trimming removed 2 bases at V and 7 bases at J, with 12 bases between. CDR3 bases: TGTGCCAGCAGCTTACCGGATACCGGCAACACCATATATTTT. It yields the protein CASSLPDTGNTIYF.

J is TRBJ2-7 and V is TRBV20-1; 7 nucleotides agree with TRBD2. The germline V gene has CDR1 DFQATT and CDR2 SNEGSKA (reference sequence). The CDR3 is 14 amino acids. The junction had 7 bases not matched to a gene; V was cut back by 5 bases and J by 0 bases. In DNA form, the CDR3 reads TGCAGTGCTGGGGACTATACGAGCTCCTACGAGCAGTACTTC. Protein: CSAGDYTSSYEQYF.

The chain joins TRBV9 to TRBJ2-3; 10 bases match TRBD2. The germline V gene encodes CDR1 SGDLS and CDR2 YYNGEE. The junction had 6 bases not matched to a gene; V was cut back by 4 bases and J by 7 bases. CDR3 length: 14 amino acids. The CDR3 DNA reads as TGTGCCAGCAGCCCGCGGACTAGCGGAAATACGCAGTATTTT. It yields the protein CASSPRTSGNTQYF.

This chain uses TRBV29-1 with TRBJ1-1, with unresolved D. The germline V gene encodes CDR1 SQVTM and CDR2 ANQGSEA. V was shortened by 2 bases and J by 1 base, with 14 bases between the two germline ends. The CDR3 is 15 residues long. CDR3 in amino acids: CSVELGGNPNTEAFF. In nucleotides, the CDR3 is TGCAGCGTTGAATTAGGTGGTAATCCGAACACTGAAGCTTTCTTT.

This clonotype was observed a few times. The rearrangement joins TRBV29-1 to TRBJ2-5, with 12 bases lining up with TRBD1. Trimming took 4 bases from V and 5 from J; bases not matched to a gene: 5. Germline CDR1 and CDR2: SQVTM and ANQGSEA. There are 14 residues in the CDR3. The chain's CDR3 is CSVAPGQGAETQYF. The CDR3 DNA reads as TGCAGCGTTGCACCGGGACAGGGGGCGGAGACCCAGTACTTC.

The V gene is TRBV5-1, the J gene TRBJ1-6; D not certain. This CDR3 is built from 15 residues. Trimming removed 0 bases at V and 10 bases at J, with 14 bases between. Looked up from germline, CDR1 is SGHRS and CDR2 is YFSETQ. Written as DNA, the CDR3 is TGCGCCAGCAGCTTGGATGCAGAGTTGAGGTCACCCCTCCACTTT. It yields the protein CASSLDAELRSPLHF.

The chain joins TRBV9 to TRBJ2-5, with 13 nucleotides matching TRBD2. V trimming: 0 bases; J trimming: 4 bases; junction bases outside the gene matches: 9. The CDR3 covers 18 residues. Germline V CDR1 and CDR2: SGDLS, YYNGEE. The CDR3 sequence is CASSVGGPGLAGRETQYF. CDR3 sequence (DNA): TGTGCCAGCAGCGTAGGAGGCCCGGGACTAGCGGGAAGAGAGACCCAGTACTTC. Full variable domain (remainder filled in from reference TRBV9 and TRBJ2-5): DSGVTQTPKHLITATGQRVTLRCSPRSGDLSVYWYQQSLDQGLQFLIQYYNGEERAKGNILERFSAQQFPDLHSELNLSSLELGDSALYFCASSVGGPGLAGRETQYFGPGTRLLVL.

This clonotype was found many times. This sequence joins TRBV20-1 and TRBJ2-7; D perhaps matches TRBD1 (5 bases). CDR1 and CDR2 from the germline V gene are DFQATT and SNEGSKA (reference sequence). The CDR3 loop spans 13 amino acids. V lost 3 bases to trimming and J lost 0 bases, with 9 bases between them. In nucleotides, the CDR3 is TGCAGTGCTAGGGACACAGGCTCCTACGAGCAGTACTTC. Protein: CSARDTGSYEQYF.

V and J are TRBV18 and TRBJ2-7, with D hard to call. V lost 5 bases, J lost 5 bases, and 10 bases lay in between. Germline V gives CDR1 KGHSH, CDR2 LQKENI. This CDR3 spans 12 amino acids. CDR3 region: CASSALRDEQYF. The CDR3 region has the DNA TGTGCCAGCTCAGCCCTTAGGGACGAGCAGTACTTC. Variable domain in full (rest from reference TRBV18 and TRBJ2-7): NAGVMQNPRHLVRRRGQEARLRCSPMKGHSHVYWYRQLPEEGLKFMVYLQKENIIDESGMPKERFSAEFPKEGPSILRIQQVVRGDSAAYFCASSALRDEQYFGPGTRLTVT.

The chain couples TRBV5-1 to TRBJ2-3; D is unclear. Germline V CDR1 and CDR2: SGHRS, YFSETQ. This CDR3 is 14 amino acids long. V lost 3 bases and J 6 bases, leaving 14 bases between the germline ends. The CDR3 protein is CASSSDVTLDTQYF. As DNA, the CDR3 is TGCGCCAGCAGCTCGGATGTCACTCTTGATACGCAGTATTTT.

This clonotype turned up a few times. This chain uses TRBV20-1 with TRBJ1-4; D gene unclear. From germline, CDR1 is DFQATT and CDR2 SNEGSKA (reference sequence). The V gene lost 7 bases and the J gene lost 2 bases, with 14 bases spanning the gap. The CDR3 sequence is 14 residues long. The CDR3 DNA follows: TGCAGTGTTGCGAGGCGAGGGACTAATGAAAAACTGTTTTTT. Translation gives CSVARRGTNEKLFF.

V gene TRBV5-6 combines with J gene TRBJ2-1; no firm D call. The V gene's germline CDR1 is SGHDT and CDR2 YYEEEE. This CDR3 region has 16 residues. With 3 bases removed from V and 4 bases from J, the gap between germline ends came to 17 bases. CDR3 in amino acids: CASSWERSFPYNEQFF. CDR3 nucleotide sequence: TGTGCCAGCAGCTGGGAACGGTCTTTCCCATACAATGAGCAGTTCTTC.

This clonotype has a count of ten or more. This chain joins TRBV9 and TRBJ2-1; maybe TRBD1 (6 bases). The germline V gene encodes CDR1 SGDLS and CDR2 YYNGEE. V lost 0 bases to trimming and J lost 6 bases, with 16 bases between them. The CDR3 sequence is 16 residues long. The CDR3 sequence is CASSVARWEGGNEQFF. CDR3 bases: TGTGCCAGCAGCGTAGCTAGGTGGGAAGGGGGCAATGAGCAGTTCTTC.

J is TRBJ2-7 and V is TRBV20-1, with D tentatively TRBD2 (5 bases). Germline-derived CDR1 and CDR2 are DFQATT and SNEGSKA (reference sequence). V lost 4 bases and J 3 bases, leaving 13 bases between the germline ends. The CDR3 totals 13 residues. CDR3 sequence reads: CSANSLALYEQYF. The CDR3 coding sequence is TGCAGTGCTAATTCGCTAGCTCTCTACGAGCAGTACTTC.

This clonotype was counted a few times. J is TRBJ1-1 and V is TRBV12-3 or TRBV12-4; the D gene is possibly TRBD1 (6 bases). The CDR3 totals 15 residues. The ends were cut back, 8 bases at V and 1 base at J, with 17 bases in the middle. CDR3 DNA: TGTGCCAGCCTTACGACGGGACACCCGAACACTGAAGCTTTCTTT. Protein sequence: CASLTTGHPNTEAFF.

This clonotype has a handful of counts. The CDR3 loop reads CASSISGLAESYEQYF. The DNA for the CDR3 is TGCGCCAGCAGTATTTCGGGACTAGCTGAGAGCTACGAGCAGTACTTC. The rearrangement joins TRBV10-2 to TRBJ2-7, with TRBD2 matching 9 bases. Germline CDR1 is WSHSY and CDR2 is SAAADI. J gave up 3 bases and V 5 bases, and 11 bases lay outside the gene matches. CDR3 length equals 16 residues.

The sample holds a few counts of this clonotype. The gene calls are TRBV28 and TRBJ2-4; perhaps TRBD1 as D (7 bases). Trimming shortened V by 6 bases and J by 2 bases, and 26 bases separated the two germline ends. CDR3 length equals 19 residues. Germline-derived CDR1 and CDR2 are MDHEN and SYDVKM. The CDR3 is CASSPGDSPPRTTKNIQYF. CDR3 in DNA: TGTGCCAGCAGCCCGGGGGACAGCCCGCCCCGAACGACCAAAAACATTCAGTACTTC.

This clonotype was observed at least ten times. The chain carries TRBV4-2 and TRBJ2-7, with D possibly being TRBD1 or TRBD2 (5 bases each). V lost 4 bases, J lost 3 bases, and 16 bases lay in between. Germline V lookup: CDR1 LGHNA, CDR2 YNFKEQ. This CDR3 is built from 15 residues. The DNA of the CDR3 is TGTGCCAGCAGCCCAGCCAGGGACCCGAGCTACGAGCAGTACTTC. This translates into CASSPARDPSYEQYF.